This TCR beta chain was sequenced for a study of tumor-infiltrating lymphocytes in localized non-small cell lung cancer. Study-wide findings and caveats: Recurrence-free survival showed no association with tumor T-cell fraction.

Using immunoSEQ multiplex PCR, the repertoire was profiled, and TCRdb retains in-frame clones only, with some absent. The table lists about 15,000 clones, over 55% of them singletons. Comment on this clone: Its antigen is undetermined.

Material for sequencing was lung tumor tissue. This TCR derives from a human donor with non-small cell lung cancer.

Here the CDR3 DNA reads TGTGCCAGCAGCCACTACACAGGTTACTCTGTCGATGAGCAGTTCTTC. This codes for CASSHYTGYSVDEQFF. The rearrangement uses TRBV14 and TRBJ2-1, with D perhaps matching TRBD1 (5 bases). With 3 bases removed from V and 8 bases from J, the gap between germline ends came to 20 bases. CDR1 and CDR2 from the germline V gene are SGHDN and FVKESK. The CDR3 spans 16 residues.